The rows below give T cell receptor beta chains drawn from one sample of a study of blood T cell repertoires in COVID-19. Data came from immunoSEQ multiplex PCR; TCRdb stores just in-frame clones and leaves some out. The data contain 150,000 to 200,000 clones, 65% to 90% of them singletons. The sequenced material came from PBMCs or T cells enriched from blood (not recorded which). Receptors originate from a woman aged 55-69 years with acute COVID-19. Both conserved end residues are part of each CDR3. The D gene is left open where the match is weak. Size tells how often a clone was seen (once, few, many) or the class of an expanded clone, and some rows leave it out.

cdr3_length: 16
v_call: TRBV10-3
clone_size: -
d_call: -
j_call: TRBJ1-5
cdr3_aa: CAISELGGPNNQPQHF
cdr3_nt: TGTGCCATCAGTGAGCTAGGAGGGCCGAACAATCAGCCCCAGCATTTT

cdr3_length: 14
v_call: TRBV9
clone_size: many
d_call: TRBD1
j_call: TRBJ1-2
cdr3_aa: CASSARQGNYGYTF
cdr3_nt: TGTGCCAGCAGCGCCCGACAGGGGAACTATGGCTACACCTTC

cdr3_length: 17
v_call: TRBV19
clone_size: -
d_call: TRBD1
j_call: TRBJ2-2
cdr3_aa: CASSRAGTGDFTGELFF
cdr3_nt: TGTGCCAGTAGTAGAGCTGGGACAGGGGATTTCACCGGGGAGCTGTTTTTT

cdr3_length: 16
v_call: TRBV29-1
clone_size: few
d_call: TRBD1
j_call: TRBJ1-2
cdr3_aa: CSVEIPNRGGDYGYTF
cdr3_nt: TGCAGCGTTGAAATACCCAACAGGGGGGGGGACTATGGCTACACCTTC

cdr3_length: 13
v_call: TRBV2
clone_size: -
d_call: -
j_call: TRBJ1-2
cdr3_aa: CASRRQPLDGYTF
cdr3_nt: TGTGCCAGCAGACGACAGCCCCTGGACGGCTACACCTTC

cdr3_length: 16
v_call: TRBV15
clone_size: -
d_call: -
j_call: TRBJ2-3
cdr3_aa: CATSRGRDSGTDTQYF
cdr3_nt: TGTGCCACCAGCAGAGGACGCGACAGCGGCACAGATACGCAGTATTTT

cdr3_length: 14
v_call: TRBV18
clone_size: -
d_call: TRBD1
j_call: TRBJ1-5
cdr3_aa: CASSRTGPGQPQHF
cdr3_nt: TGTGCCAGCTCACGGACAGGGCCGGGACAGCCCCAGCATTTT

cdr3_length: 14
v_call: TRBV7-9
clone_size: -
d_call: -
j_call: TRBJ2-2
cdr3_aa: CASSLYRDTGELFF
cdr3_nt: TGTGCCAGCAGCTTATACAGGGACACCGGGGAGCTGTTTTTT

cdr3_length: 14
v_call: TRBV25-1
clone_size: -
d_call: TRBD1
j_call: TRBJ2-5
cdr3_aa: CASQRGTGVETQYF
cdr3_nt: TGTGCCAGCCAGCGGGGGACAGGGGTAGAGACCCAGTACTTC

cdr3_length: 16
v_call: TRBV15
clone_size: -
d_call: TRBD1
j_call: TRBJ2-7
cdr3_aa: CATSRDTTGSSYEQYF
cdr3_nt: TGTGCCACCAGCAGAGATACGACAGGGAGCTCCTACGAGCAGTACTTC

cdr3_length: 13
v_call: TRBV11-2
clone_size: few
d_call: -
j_call: TRBJ2-5
cdr3_aa: CASSFGGEETQYF
cdr3_nt: TGTGCCAGCAGCTTCGGAGGGGAGGAGACCCAGTACTTC

cdr3_length: 15
v_call: TRBV4-3
clone_size: -
d_call: -
j_call: TRBJ1-6
cdr3_aa: CASSQDRGTHSPLHF
cdr3_nt: TGCGCCAGCAGCCAAGACCGGGGGACGCATTCACCCCTCCACTTT

cdr3_length: 14
v_call: TRBV11-2
clone_size: -
d_call: -
j_call: TRBJ2-3
cdr3_aa: CASSLVRSTDTQYF
cdr3_nt: TGTGCCAGCAGCTTAGTCCGGAGCACAGATACGCAGTATTTT

cdr3_length: 16
v_call: TRBV7-2
clone_size: -
d_call: TRBD1
j_call: TRBJ1-1
cdr3_aa: CASSPGTGGGDTEAFF
cdr3_nt: TGTGCCAGCAGCCCCGGGACAGGGGGCGGGGACACTGAAGCTTTCTTT

cdr3_length: 14
v_call: TRBV10-3
clone_size: -
d_call: -
j_call: TRBJ2-3
cdr3_aa: CAISDSPLGDTQYF
cdr3_nt: TGTGCCATCAGTGATAGTCCCCTCGGGGATACGCAGTATTTT

cdr3_length: 14
v_call: TRBV28
clone_size: -
d_call: -
j_call: TRBJ2-2
cdr3_aa: CASSFPSNTGELFF
cdr3_nt: TGTGCCAGCAGTTTCCCATCGAACACCGGGGAGCTGTTTTTT

cdr3_length: 11
v_call: TRBV11-2
clone_size: once
d_call: -
j_call: TRBJ1-2
cdr3_aa: CASSPGNGYTF
cdr3_nt: TGTGCCAGCAGCCCCGGGAATGGCTACACCTTC

cdr3_length: 14
v_call: TRBV3-1/TRBV3-2
clone_size: once
d_call: -
j_call: TRBJ2-1
cdr3_aa: CASSQLALGNEQFF
cdr3_nt: TGTGCCAGCAGCCAACTAGCACTTGGGAATGAGCAGTTCTTC

cdr3_length: 14
v_call: TRBV28
clone_size: -
d_call: -
j_call: TRBJ2-5
cdr3_aa: CASSSPTNPGAQYF
cdr3_nt: TGTGCCAGCAGCTCCCCGACTAACCCGGGGGCCCAGTACTTC

cdr3_length: 15
v_call: TRBV4-1
clone_size: -
d_call: TRBD1
j_call: TRBJ1-2
cdr3_aa: CASSQDDRGFYGYTF
cdr3_nt: TGCGCCAGCAGCCAAGATGACAGGGGATTCTATGGCTACACCTTC

cdr3_length: 17
v_call: TRBV4-3
clone_size: -
d_call: TRBD2
j_call: TRBJ2-3
cdr3_aa: CASSQGNSGGSTDTQYF
cdr3_nt: TGCGCCAGCAGCCAAGGAAATAGCGGGGGGAGCACAGATACGCAGTATTTT

cdr3_length: 15
v_call: TRBV11-2
clone_size: -
d_call: -
j_call: TRBJ1-2
cdr3_aa: CASSLDHPVRAGYTF
cdr3_nt: TGTGCCAGCAGCTTAGATCATCCAGTCAGAGCGGGCTACACCTTC

cdr3_length: 18
v_call: TRBV3-1/TRBV3-2
clone_size: -
d_call: TRBD1
j_call: TRBJ1-5
cdr3_aa: CASSASGTGGWGNQPQHF
cdr3_nt: TGTGCCAGCAGCGCCTCCGGGACAGGGGGTTGGGGCAATCAGCCCCAGCATTTT

cdr3_length: 15
v_call: TRBV21-1
clone_size: -
d_call: -
j_call: TRBJ1-2
cdr3_aa: CASASVTGGLYGYTF
cdr3_nt: TGTGCCAGCGCCTCGGTTACAGGGGGCTTGTATGGCTACACCTTC

cdr3_length: 13
v_call: TRBV24-1
clone_size: -
d_call: -
j_call: TRBJ2-7
cdr3_aa: CAIQGPSSYEQYF
cdr3_nt: TGTGCCATCCAGGGGCCTAGCTCCTACGAGCAGTACTTC

cdr3_length: 13
v_call: TRBV12-5
clone_size: -
d_call: TRBD1
j_call: TRBJ1-1
cdr3_aa: CASGPDRATEAFF
cdr3_nt: TGTGCTAGTGGCCCCGACAGGGCCACTGAAGCTTTCTTT

cdr3_length: 19
v_call: TRBV4-1
clone_size: once
d_call: TRBD2
j_call: TRBJ2-1
cdr3_aa: CASSQDGLAGGPTYNEQFF
cdr3_nt: TGCGCCAGCAGCCAAGATGGACTAGCGGGAGGCCCTACCTACAATGAGCAGTTCTTC

cdr3_length: 14
v_call: TRBV25-1
clone_size: -
d_call: TRBD1
j_call: TRBJ2-7
cdr3_aa: CASSAGTGTYEQYF
cdr3_nt: TGTGCCAGCAGCGCCGGGACAGGTACCTACGAGCAGTACTTC

cdr3_length: 11
v_call: TRBV5-1
clone_size: -
d_call: -
j_call: TRBJ2-1
cdr3_aa: CASGEYNEQFF
cdr3_nt: TGCGCCAGTGGAGAGTACAATGAGCAGTTCTTC

cdr3_length: 15
v_call: TRBV4-3
clone_size: -
d_call: TRBD2
j_call: TRBJ2-7
cdr3_aa: CASSQDRLAGVEQYF
cdr3_nt: TGCGCCAGCAGCCAAGATCGGCTAGCGGGAGTCGAGCAGTACTTC

cdr3_length: 14
v_call: TRBV19
clone_size: -
d_call: TRBD2
j_call: TRBJ2-3
cdr3_aa: CASSPRGEVDTQYF
cdr3_nt: TGTGCCAGTAGTCCGCGGGGGGAAGTAGATACGCAGTATTTT

cdr3_length: 15
v_call: TRBV4-2
clone_size: -
d_call: TRBD1
j_call: TRBJ1-4
cdr3_aa: CASSRGDRGSQKLFF
cdr3_nt: TGTGCCAGCAGCCGAGGCGACAGGGGCTCGCAAAAACTGTTTTTT

cdr3_length: 13
v_call: TRBV30
clone_size: once
d_call: -
j_call: TRBJ1-1
cdr3_aa: CAWSRNSFTEAFF
cdr3_nt: TGTGCCTGGAGTCGAAACAGTTTCACTGAAGCTTTCTTT

cdr3_length: 21
v_call: TRBV4-1
clone_size: once
d_call: TRBD1
j_call: TRBJ1-5
cdr3_aa: CASSQEIWGQGQGDGNQPQHF
cdr3_nt: TGCGCCAGCAGCCAAGAGATCTGGGGACAGGGACAGGGAGATGGCAATCAGCCCCAGCATTTT

cdr3_length: 18
v_call: TRBV7-9
clone_size: few
d_call: TRBD2
j_call: TRBJ2-2
cdr3_aa: CASSLALSAGGGTGELFF
cdr3_nt: TGTGCCAGCAGCTTAGCGCTAAGCGCGGGAGGTGGCACCGGGGAGCTGTTTTTT

cdr3_length: 14
v_call: TRBV6-2/TRBV6-3
clone_size: once
d_call: TRBD1
j_call: TRBJ2-3
cdr3_aa: CASSYDRGLYTQYF
cdr3_nt: TGTGCCAGCAGTTATGACAGGGGGCTGTATACGCAGTATTTT

cdr3_length: 14
v_call: TRBV4-1
clone_size: -
d_call: -
j_call: TRBJ1-2
cdr3_aa: CASSPRAGIDGYTF
cdr3_nt: TGCGCCAGCAGCCCCCGGGCAGGGATAGATGGCTACACCTTC

cdr3_length: 13
v_call: TRBV12-3/TRBV12-4
clone_size: -
d_call: -
j_call: TRBJ1-6
cdr3_aa: CASSFREDSPLHF
cdr3_nt: TGTGCCAGCAGTTTTAGAGAGGATTCACCCCTCCACTTT